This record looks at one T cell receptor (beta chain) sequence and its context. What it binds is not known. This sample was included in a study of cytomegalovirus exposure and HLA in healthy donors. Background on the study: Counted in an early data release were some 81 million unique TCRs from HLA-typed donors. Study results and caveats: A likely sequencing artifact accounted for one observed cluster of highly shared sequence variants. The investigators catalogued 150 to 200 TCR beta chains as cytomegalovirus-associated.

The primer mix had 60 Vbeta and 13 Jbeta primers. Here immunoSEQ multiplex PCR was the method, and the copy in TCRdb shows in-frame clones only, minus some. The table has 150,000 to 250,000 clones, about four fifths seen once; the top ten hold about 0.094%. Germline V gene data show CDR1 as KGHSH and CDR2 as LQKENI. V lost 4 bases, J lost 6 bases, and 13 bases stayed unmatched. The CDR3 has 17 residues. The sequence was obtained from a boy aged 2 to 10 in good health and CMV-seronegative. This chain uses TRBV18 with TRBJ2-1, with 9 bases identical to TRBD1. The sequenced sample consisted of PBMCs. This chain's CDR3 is CASSRDPPGQGFNEQFF. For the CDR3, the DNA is TGTGCCAGCTCACGAGATCCGCCGGGACAGGGTTTCAATGAGCAGTTCTTC.